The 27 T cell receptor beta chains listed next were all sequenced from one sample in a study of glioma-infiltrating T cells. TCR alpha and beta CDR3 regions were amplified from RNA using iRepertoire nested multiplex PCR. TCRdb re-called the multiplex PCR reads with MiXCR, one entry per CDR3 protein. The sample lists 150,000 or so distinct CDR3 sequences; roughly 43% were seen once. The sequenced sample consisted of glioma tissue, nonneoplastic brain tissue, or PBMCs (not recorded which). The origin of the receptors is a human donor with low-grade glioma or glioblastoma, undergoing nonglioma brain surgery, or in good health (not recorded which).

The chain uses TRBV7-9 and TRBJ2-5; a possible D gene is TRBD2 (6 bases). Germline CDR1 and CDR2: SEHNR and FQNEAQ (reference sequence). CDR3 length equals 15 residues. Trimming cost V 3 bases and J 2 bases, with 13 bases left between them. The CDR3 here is CASSFWGGGQETQYF. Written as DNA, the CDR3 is TGTGCCAGCAGCTTTTGGGGAGGTGGGCAAGAGACCCAGTACTTC.

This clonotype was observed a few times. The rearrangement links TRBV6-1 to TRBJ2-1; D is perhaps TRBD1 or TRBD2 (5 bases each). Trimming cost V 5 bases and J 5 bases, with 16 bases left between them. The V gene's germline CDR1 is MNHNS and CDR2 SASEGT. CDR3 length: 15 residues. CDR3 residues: CASSPGRLGDNEQFF. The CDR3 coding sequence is TGTGCCAGCAGTCCGGGCAGGCTGGGGGACAATGAGCAGTTCTTC.

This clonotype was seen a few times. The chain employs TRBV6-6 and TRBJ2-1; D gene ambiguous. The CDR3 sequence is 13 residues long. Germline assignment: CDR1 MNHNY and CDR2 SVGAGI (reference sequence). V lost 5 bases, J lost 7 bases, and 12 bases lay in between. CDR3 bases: TGTGCCAGCAGTGTAGCAAGTTATAATGAGCAGTTCTTC. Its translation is CASSVASYNEQFF.

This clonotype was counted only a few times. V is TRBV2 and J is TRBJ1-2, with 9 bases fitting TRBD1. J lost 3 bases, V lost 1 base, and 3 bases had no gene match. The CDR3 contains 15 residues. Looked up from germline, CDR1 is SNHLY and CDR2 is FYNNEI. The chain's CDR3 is CASSEDRGRYYGYTF. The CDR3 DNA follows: TGTGCCAGCAGTGAAGACAGGGGGCGGTACTATGGCTACACCTTC.

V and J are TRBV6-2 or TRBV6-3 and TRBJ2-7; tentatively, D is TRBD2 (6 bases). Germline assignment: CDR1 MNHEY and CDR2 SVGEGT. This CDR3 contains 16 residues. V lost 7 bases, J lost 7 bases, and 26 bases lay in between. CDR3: CASILNRDSPYNEQYF. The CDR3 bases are TGTGCCAGCATCCTTAACCGGGACTCGCCCTACAATGAGCAGTACTTC.

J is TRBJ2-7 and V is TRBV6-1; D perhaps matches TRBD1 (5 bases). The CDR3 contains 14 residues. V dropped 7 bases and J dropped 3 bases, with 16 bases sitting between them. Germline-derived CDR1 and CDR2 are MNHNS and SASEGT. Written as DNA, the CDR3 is TGTGCCAGCACCCCAACAGGAAGCCGCTACGAGCAGTACTTC. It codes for CASTPTGSRYEQYF.

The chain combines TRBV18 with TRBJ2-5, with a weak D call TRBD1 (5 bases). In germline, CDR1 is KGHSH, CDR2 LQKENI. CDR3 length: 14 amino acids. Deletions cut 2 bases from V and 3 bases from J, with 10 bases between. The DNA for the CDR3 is TGTGCCAGCTCACCAAGGGGCCATGAAGAGACCCAGTACTTC. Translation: CASSPRGHEETQYF.

CDR3 sequence reads: CASSRESGANVLTF. CDR3 bases: TGTGCCAGCTCACGGGAATCTGGGGCCAACGTCCTGACTTTC. The rearrangement links TRBV28 to TRBJ2-6; D possibly corresponds to TRBD2 (5 bases). Germline CDR1 MDHEN, CDR2 SYDVKM. V was trimmed by 8 bases and J by 1 base, leaving 9 bases between them. The CDR3 runs to 14 residues.

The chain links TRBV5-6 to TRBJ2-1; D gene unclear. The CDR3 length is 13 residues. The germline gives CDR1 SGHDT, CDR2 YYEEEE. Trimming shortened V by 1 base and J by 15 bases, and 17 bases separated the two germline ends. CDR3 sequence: CASSLRSAGILFF. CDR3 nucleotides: TGTGCCAGCAGCTTGAGGTCTGCCGGTATCCTGTTCTTC.

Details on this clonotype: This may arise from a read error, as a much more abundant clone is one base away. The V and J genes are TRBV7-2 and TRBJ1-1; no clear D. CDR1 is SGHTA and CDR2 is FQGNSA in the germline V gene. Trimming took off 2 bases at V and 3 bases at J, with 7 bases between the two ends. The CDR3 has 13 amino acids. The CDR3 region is CASSLQADTEAFF. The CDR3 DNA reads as TGTGCCAGCAGCTTACAAGCGGACACTGAAGCTTTCTTT.

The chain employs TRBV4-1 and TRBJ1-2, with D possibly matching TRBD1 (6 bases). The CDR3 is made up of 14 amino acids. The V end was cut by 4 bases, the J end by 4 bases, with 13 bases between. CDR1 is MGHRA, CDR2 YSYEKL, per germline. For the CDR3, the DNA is TGCGCCAGCAGCCCAGTAGGACAGAGCTATGGCTACACCTTC. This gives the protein CASSPVGQSYGYTF.

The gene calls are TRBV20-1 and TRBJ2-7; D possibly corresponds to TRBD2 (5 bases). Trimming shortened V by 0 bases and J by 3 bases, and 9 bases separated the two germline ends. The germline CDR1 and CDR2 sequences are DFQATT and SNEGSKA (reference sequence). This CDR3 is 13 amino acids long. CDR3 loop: CSAREAVHYEQYF. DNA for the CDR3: TGCAGTGCTAGAGAAGCGGTACACTACGAGCAGTACTTC.

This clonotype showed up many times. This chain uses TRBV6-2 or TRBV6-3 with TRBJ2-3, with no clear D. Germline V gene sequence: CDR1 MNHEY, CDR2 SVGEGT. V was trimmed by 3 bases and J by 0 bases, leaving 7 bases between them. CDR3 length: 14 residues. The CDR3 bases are TGTGCCAGCAGTTATGCGACTAGCACAGATACGCAGTATTTT. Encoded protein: CASSYATSTDTQYF.

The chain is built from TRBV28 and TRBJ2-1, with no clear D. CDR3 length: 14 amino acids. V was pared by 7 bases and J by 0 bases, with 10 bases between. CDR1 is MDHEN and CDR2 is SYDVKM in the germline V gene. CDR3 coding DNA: TGTGCCAGCACCCGGGTGAACTCCTACAATGAGCAGTTCTTC. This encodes CASTRVNSYNEQFF.

CDR3 DNA sequence: TGTGCCAGCAGCTTTGGCCACTACGAGCAGTTCTTC. Its translation is CASSFGHYEQFF. The J gene is TRBJ2-1, the V gene TRBV7-9, with no clear D. The CDR3 loop spans 12 amino acids. Trimming left V 3 bases short and J 10 bases short, with 10 bases between. Germline CDR1 reads SEHNR; CDR2 reads FQNEAQ (reference sequence).

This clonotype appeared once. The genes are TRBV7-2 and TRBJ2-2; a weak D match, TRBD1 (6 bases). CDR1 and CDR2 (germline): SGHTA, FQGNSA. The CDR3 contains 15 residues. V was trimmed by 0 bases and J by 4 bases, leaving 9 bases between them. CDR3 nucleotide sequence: TGTGCCAGCAGCTTAGCTATACAGGGCACCGGGGAGCTGTTTTTT. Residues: CASSLAIQGTGELFF.

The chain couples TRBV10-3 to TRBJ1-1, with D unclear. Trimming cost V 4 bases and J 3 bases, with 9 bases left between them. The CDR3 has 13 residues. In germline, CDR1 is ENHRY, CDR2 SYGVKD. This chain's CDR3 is CAISGVRDTEAFF. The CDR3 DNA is TGTGCCATCAGTGGGGTTAGGGACACTGAAGCTTTCTTT.

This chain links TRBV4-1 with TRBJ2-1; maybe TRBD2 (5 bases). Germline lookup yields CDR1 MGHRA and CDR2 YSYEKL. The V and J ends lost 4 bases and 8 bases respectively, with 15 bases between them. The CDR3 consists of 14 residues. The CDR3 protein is CASSLSQDSYEQFF. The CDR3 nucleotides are TGCGCCAGCAGCCTAAGTCAGGACTCCTATGAGCAGTTCTTC.

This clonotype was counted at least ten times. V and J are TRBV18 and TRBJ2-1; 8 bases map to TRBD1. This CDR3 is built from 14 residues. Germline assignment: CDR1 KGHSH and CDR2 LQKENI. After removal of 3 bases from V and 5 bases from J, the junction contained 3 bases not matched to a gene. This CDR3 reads CASSPRTGNNEQFF. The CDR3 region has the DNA TGTGCCAGCTCACCCCGGACAGGGAACAATGAGCAGTTCTTC. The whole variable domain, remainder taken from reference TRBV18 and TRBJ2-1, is NAGVMQNPRHLVRRRGQEARLRCSPMKGHSHVYWYRQLPEEGLKFMVYLQKENIIDESGMPKERFSAEFPKEGPSILRIQQVVRGDSAAYFCASSPRTGNNEQFFGPGTRLTVL.

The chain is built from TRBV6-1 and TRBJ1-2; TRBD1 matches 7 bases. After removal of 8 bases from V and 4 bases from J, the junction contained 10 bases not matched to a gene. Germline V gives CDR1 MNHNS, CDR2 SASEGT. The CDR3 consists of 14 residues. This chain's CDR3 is CASQSADRVYGYTF. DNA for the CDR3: TGTGCCAGCCAATCAGCTGACAGGGTCTATGGCTACACCTTC.

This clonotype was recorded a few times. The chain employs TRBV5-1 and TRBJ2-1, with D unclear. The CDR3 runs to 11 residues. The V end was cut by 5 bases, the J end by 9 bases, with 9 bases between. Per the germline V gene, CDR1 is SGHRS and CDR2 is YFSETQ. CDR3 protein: CASSSSFEQFF. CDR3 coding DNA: TGCGCCAGCAGTTCTAGTTTTGAGCAGTTCTTC.

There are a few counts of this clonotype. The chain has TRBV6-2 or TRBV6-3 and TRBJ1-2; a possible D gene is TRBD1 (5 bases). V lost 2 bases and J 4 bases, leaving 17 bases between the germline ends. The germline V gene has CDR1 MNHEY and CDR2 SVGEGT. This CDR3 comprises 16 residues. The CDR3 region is CASSYVRREVGYGYTF. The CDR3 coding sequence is TGTGCCAGCAGTTACGTCCGCAGGGAAGTTGGCTATGGCTACACCTTC.

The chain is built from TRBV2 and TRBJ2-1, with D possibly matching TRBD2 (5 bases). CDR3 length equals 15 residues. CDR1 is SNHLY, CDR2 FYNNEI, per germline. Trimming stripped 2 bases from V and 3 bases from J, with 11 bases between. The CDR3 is CASSETSQYYNEQFF. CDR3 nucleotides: TGTGCCAGCAGTGAAACTAGTCAATACTACAATGAGCAGTTCTTC.

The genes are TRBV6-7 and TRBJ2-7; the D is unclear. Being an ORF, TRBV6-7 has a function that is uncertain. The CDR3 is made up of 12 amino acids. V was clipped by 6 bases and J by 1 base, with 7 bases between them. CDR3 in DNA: TGTGCCAGCAGAGCCCCTTCCTACGAGCAGTACTTC. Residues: CASRAPSYEQYF.

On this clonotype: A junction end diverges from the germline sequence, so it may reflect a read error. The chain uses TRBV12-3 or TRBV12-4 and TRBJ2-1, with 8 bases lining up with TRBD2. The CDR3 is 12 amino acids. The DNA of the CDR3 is TGTGCCAGCAGACGGGAGGGGGGGGAGCAGTCCTTC. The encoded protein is CASRREGGEQSF.

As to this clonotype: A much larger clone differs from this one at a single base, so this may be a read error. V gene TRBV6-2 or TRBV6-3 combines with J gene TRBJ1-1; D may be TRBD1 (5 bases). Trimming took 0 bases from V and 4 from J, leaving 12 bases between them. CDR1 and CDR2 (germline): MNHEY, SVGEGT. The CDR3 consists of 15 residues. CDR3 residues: CASSYSSGGTTEAFF. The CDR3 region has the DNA TGTGCCAGCAGTTACTCGAGCGGTGGGACCACTGAAGCTTTCTTT.

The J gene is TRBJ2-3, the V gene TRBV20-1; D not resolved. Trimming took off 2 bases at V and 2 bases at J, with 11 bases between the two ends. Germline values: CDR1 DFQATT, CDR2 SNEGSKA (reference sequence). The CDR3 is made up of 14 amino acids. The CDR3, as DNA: TGCAGTGCTAGACCCTATCACTCCACAGATACGCAGTATTTT. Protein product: CSARPYHSTDTQYF.